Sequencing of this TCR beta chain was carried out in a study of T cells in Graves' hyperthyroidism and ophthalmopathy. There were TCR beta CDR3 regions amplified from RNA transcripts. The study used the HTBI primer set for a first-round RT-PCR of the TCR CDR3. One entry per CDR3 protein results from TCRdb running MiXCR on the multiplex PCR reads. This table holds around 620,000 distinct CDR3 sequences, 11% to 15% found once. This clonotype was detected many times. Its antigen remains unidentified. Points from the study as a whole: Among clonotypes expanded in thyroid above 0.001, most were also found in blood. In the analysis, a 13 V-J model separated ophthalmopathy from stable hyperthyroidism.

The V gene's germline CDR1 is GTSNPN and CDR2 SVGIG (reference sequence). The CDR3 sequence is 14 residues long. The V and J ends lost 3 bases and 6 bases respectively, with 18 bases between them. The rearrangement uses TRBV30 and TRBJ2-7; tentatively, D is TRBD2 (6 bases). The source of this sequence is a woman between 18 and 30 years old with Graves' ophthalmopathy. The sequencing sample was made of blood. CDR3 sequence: CAWRFTGRSREQYF. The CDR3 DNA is TGTGCCTGGAGATTCACCGGGAGAAGTCGCGAGCAGTACTTC.